The clone carrying this TCR beta chain occurred a few times. The data originate from a study of T-cell reconstitution after alpha-beta-depleted transplantation in children. The authors prepared the TCRbeta library with unique molecular identifiers. TCRdb processed the PCR reads anew with MiXCR; each CDR3 protein has one entry. The table lists about 510,000 distinct CDR3 sequences, roughly 10% of them singletons. The CDR3 has 15 residues. V gave up 5 bases and J gave up 1 base, with 14 bases separating them. Looked up from germline, CDR1 is SGHNT and CDR2 is YENEEA. The TCR comes from a female patient aged 2-9 years who had a stem cell transplant for aplastic anemia, so the T cells may come from the graft donor. Sequenced material: PBMCs, mostly from graft donor cells, taken 180 days after TCRalphabeta/CD19-depleted stem cell transplant. The chain links TRBV11-3 to TRBJ1-1, with D maybe TRBD1 (5 bases). The CDR3 DNA is TGTGCCAGCAGCCAGGGAAACGGATGGAACACTGAAGCTTTCTTT. Encoded protein: CASSQGNGWNTEAFF.